What follows describes a single TCR beta chain. V was cut by 8 bases and J by 7 bases, with 18 bases left in between. Germline CDR1 is LGHDT and CDR2 is YNNKEL (reference sequence). The CDR3 has 14 amino acids. Method: immunoSEQ multiplex PCR; TCRdb's copy keeps in-frame clones and lacks some. The sample consists of approximately 170,000 clones, around 80% of them appearing once. The data originate from a study of blood T cell repertoires in COVID-19. Study context: Material from acute and convalescent COVID-19 was sourced from the United States, Italy and Spain.

Participants, about 18 to 90 years old, spanned about two dozen US areas. Clinical history as reported by participants underpinned cohort assignment. The chain recombines TRBV3-1 (or the pseudogene TRBV3-2) with TRBJ2-1; TRBD1 might be the D (5 bases). The TCR sequence derives from a woman between 45 and 60 years old in a cohort exposed to, infected with or recovered from COVID-19 (not recorded which). The sequenced sample was PBMCs or T cells enriched from blood (not recorded which). The DNA of the CDR3 is TGTGCCAGCTCTCGGCGCAGGGTGCGAAATGAGCAGTTCTTC. It codes for CASSRRRVRNEQFF.